The rows below give T cell receptor beta chains drawn from one sample of a study of identical twins. TCRdb processed the 5' RACE reads anew with MiXCR; each CDR3 protein has one entry. This sample has hundreds of thousands of distinct CDR3 sequences; around 5.7% occur once, and the top ten carry 1.5% to 2%. What was sequenced was naive T cells sorted from blood. These receptors were collected from a man younger than 35 in good health. Each CDR3 is given with its conserved first and last residue.

>TRBV4-2
CASSQVSGRNEQYF
>TRBV7-8
CASSVGLAGGQETQYF
>TRBV5-1
CASSLVSGSTDTQYF
>TRBV24-1
CATSDPGGEETQYF
>TRBV20-1
CSARVGALGTGELFF
>TRBV14
CASSWDRVYEQYF
>TRBV4-2
CASSDSGSGSGELFF
>TRBV5-1
CASSDRGGVPDTQYF
>TRBV7-3
CASSSWDRPITGF
>TRBV5-1
CASVEGLATDTQYF
>TRBV20-1
CSARGWRAMYNEQFF
>TRBV7-9
CASSRSGTGVGETQYF
>TRBV29-1
CSVGLGSRQETQYF
>TRBV14
CASSPPGGPPYEQYF
>TRBV27
CASGTGQINEQYF
>TRBV7-2
CASSSGLAGVTDTQYF
>TRBV7-2
CASSLEDRRTEAFF
>TRBV14
CASSPEQGLGYGYTF
>TRBV20-1
CSASVSDRRGNQPQHF
>TRBV5-5
CASSFQGVDTQYF
>TRBV20-1
CSSPSGFNNEQFF
>TRBV12-3/TRBV12-4
CASSLLDQREDTDTQYF
>TRBV11-2
CASSLRGQGNEQYF
>TRBV7-8
CASFLAELHNEQFF
>TRBV29-1
CSVRGANVLTF
>TRBV11-2
CASSLGGRGDTDTQYF
>TRBV29-1
CSVEGQSTYEQYF
>TRBV7-8
CASSFSSVETQYF
>TRBV27
CASSIGLPTNNEQFF
>TRBV20-1
CSARESGQADEKLFF
>TRBV11-2
CASSLEVGGNSPLHF
>TRBV20-1
CSASGAGTPRTHSGNTIYF
>TRBV29-1
CSVEGVLRTEAFF
>TRBV29-1
CSLLQALNYNEQFF
>TRBV7-2
CASSLLPIDLTQYF
>TRBV5-1
CASSRLTDEPLHF
>TRBV28
CASSFHIYGQYF
>TRBV5-8
CASSSDRGSPLHF
>TRBV19
CASSMGSSTNEQFF
>TRBV5-1
CASSLPKTGKVPGANVLTF
>TRBV30
CAWSVLAGGDTQYF
>TRBV13
CASKLGRGSYNEQFF
>TRBV6-1
CASRERGLETQYF
>TRBV6-1
CASRGLGTSGRRETQYF
>TRBV29-1
CSADLSGIYNEQFF
>TRBV9
CASSPSTGTHEQYF
>TRBV3-1
CASSQAVRDGELFF
>TRBV29-1
CSVEFPDYNEQFF
>TRBV29-1
CSVPAGGPYNEQFF
>TRBV25-1
CASSSRGGGTDTQYF
>TRBV20-1
CSASPADGSGEQFF
>TRBV5-1
CASTISYPGYEQYF
>TRBV5-1
CASSLMFSEQETQYF
>TRBV30
CAWKGQGANTGELFF
>TRBV12-3/TRBV12-4
CASRATGNTEAFF
>TRBV12-3/TRBV12-4
CASSASGLAGVGTGELFF
>TRBV30
CAWSVLGRAGANVLTF
>TRBV6-5
CASSYGFGDSGNTIYF
>TRBV14
CASSHDLAYEQFF